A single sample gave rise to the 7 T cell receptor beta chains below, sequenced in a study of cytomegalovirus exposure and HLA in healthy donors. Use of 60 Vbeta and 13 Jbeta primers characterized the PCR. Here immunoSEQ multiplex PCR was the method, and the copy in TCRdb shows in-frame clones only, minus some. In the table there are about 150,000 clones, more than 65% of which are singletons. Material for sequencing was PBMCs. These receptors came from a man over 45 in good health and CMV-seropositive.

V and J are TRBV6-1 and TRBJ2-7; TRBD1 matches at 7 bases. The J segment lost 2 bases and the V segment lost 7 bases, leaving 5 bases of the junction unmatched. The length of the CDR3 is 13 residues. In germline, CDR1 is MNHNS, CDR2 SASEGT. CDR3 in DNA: TGTGCCAGCACCGAAGGACAGGCCTACGAGCAGTACTTC. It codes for CASTEGQAYEQYF.

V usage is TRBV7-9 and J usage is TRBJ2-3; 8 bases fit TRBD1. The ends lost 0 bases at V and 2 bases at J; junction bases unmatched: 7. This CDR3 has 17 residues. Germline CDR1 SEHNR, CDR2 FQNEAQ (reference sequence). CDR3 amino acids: CASSLALPGQVTDTQYF. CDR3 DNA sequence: TGTGCCAGCAGCTTAGCCCTCCCGGGACAGGTCACAGATACGCAGTATTTT.

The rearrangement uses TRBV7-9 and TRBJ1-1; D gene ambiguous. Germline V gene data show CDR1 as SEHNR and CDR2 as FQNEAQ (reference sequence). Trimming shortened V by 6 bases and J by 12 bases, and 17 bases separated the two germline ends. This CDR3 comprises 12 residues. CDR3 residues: CASSSADIGTFF. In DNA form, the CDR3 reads TGTGCCAGCAGTTCAGCGGATATTGGAACTTTCTTT.

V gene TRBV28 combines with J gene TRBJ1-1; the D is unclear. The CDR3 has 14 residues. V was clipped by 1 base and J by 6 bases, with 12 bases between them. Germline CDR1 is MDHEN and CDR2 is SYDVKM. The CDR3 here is CASSLLRLDAEAFF. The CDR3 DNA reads TGTGCCAGCAGTTTATTACGACTCGACGCTGAAGCTTTCTTT.

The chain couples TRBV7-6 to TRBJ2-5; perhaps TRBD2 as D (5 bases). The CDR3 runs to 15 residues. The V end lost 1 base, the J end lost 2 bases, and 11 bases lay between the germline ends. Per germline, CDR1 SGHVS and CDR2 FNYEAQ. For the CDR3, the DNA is TGTGCCAGCAGCTTAGGAGAGCGGATACAAGAGACCCAGTACTTC. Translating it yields CASSLGERIQETQYF.

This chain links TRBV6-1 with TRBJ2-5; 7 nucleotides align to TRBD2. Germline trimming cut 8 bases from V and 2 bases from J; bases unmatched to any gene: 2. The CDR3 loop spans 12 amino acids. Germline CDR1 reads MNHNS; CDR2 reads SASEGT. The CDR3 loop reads CASGRAQETQYF. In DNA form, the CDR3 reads TGTGCCAGCGGGAGGGCGCAAGAGACCCAGTACTTC.

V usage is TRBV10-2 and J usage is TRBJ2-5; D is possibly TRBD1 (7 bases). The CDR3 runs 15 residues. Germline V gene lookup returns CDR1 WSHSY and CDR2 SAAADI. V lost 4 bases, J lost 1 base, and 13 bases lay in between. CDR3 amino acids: CASSAGGTLQETQYF. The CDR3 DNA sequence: TGCGCCAGCAGTGCAGGGGGGACGCTCCAAGAGACCCAGTACTTC.